This record looks at one TCR beta chain sequence and its context. Its target is unknown. This record comes from a study of OX40 agonist ivuxolimab in advanced cancers. For the study at large: Each dose-escalation patient presented with hepatocellular carcinoma, melanoma, renal cell or head and neck cancer. The group had a mean age of roughly 65 years, ranged from roughly 23 to 79, and was 82.7% male.

Some clones are missing from TCRdb's copy, which holds only in-frame ones; the method was immunoSEQ multiplex PCR. The sample lists 75,000 to 95,000 clones, just over 90% occurring once. Study conclusions and caveats: The mean number of expanded clones was higher in CD8+ T cells than in CD4+.

Germline assignment: CDR1 MGHRA and CDR2 YSYEKL. The CDR3 sequence is 15 residues long. Trimming removed 0 bases from V and 4 bases from J, with 12 bases in between. J is TRBJ1-2 and V is TRBV4-1; D ambiguous. The clonotype was recovered from an adult with an advanced solid tumor such as melanoma, head and neck, liver or kidney cancer. The specimen comprised CD4+ or CD8+ T cells sorted from blood, sampled in a trial of the OX40 agonist ivuxolimab. The CDR3: CASSQDGSTIYGYTF. CDR3 DNA sequence: TGCGCCAGCAGCCAAGATGGGAGCACGATCTATGGCTACACCTTC.